The 16 T cell receptor beta chains listed next were all sequenced from one sample in a study of Ad26.COV2.S vaccination and SARS-CoV-2 variants. Data came from immunoSEQ multiplex PCR; TCRdb stores just in-frame clones and leaves some out. The sample has 350,000 to 400,000 clones; approximately 90% are singletons. Treatment here: some 20 received Ad26.COV2.S at low or high dose, single or two shots; about five received placebo; per-sample allocation not given. The study sampled participants on day 63 after the first vaccine or placebo injection. The material was peripheral blood, obtained in a trial of Ad26.COV2.S vaccine versus placebo. These receptors all come from a person between 18 and 59 years old who received the Ad26.COV2.S COVID-19 vaccine or a placebo.

This clone was counted a few times. The chain recombines TRBV19 with TRBJ2-6, with a weak D call TRBD1 (5 bases). The CDR3 totals 17 residues. Trimming took off 10 bases at V and 1 base at J, with 20 bases between the two ends. CDR1 and CDR2 (germline): LNHDA, SQIVND (reference sequence). The CDR3 sequence: CATSKGFTASGANVLTF. The CDR3, as DNA: TGTGCCACCAGCAAGGGGTTTACGGCGTCTGGGGCCAACGTCCTGACTTTC.

This clone appeared once. The rearrangement joins TRBV19 to TRBJ1-4, with TRBD1 identical over 9 bases. Per the germline V gene, CDR1 is LNHDA and CDR2 is SQIVND (reference sequence). The V and J ends lost 5 bases and 7 bases, in that order; junction bases with no gene match: 8. The CDR3 contains 15 residues. CDR3 nucleotides: TGTGCCAGTAGTTCCCGACAGGGGGAAAGTGAAAAACTGTTTTTT. It is translated as CASSSRQGESEKLFF.

This chain connects TRBV5-4 to TRBJ2-5, with D unclear. CDR1 is SGHNT, CDR2 YYREEE, per germline (reference sequence). This CDR3 has 12 residues. Trimming shortened V by 2 bases and J by 3 bases, and 5 bases separated the two germline ends. The chain's CDR3 is CASSFPEETQYF. As DNA, the CDR3 is TGTGCCAGCAGCTTTCCAGAAGAGACCCAGTACTTC. Full variable domain (missing parts from reference TRBV5-4 and TRBJ2-5): ETGVTQSPTHLIKTRGQQVTLRCSSQSGHNTVSWYQQALGQGPQFIFQYYREEENGRGNFPPRFSGLQFPNYSSELNVNALELDDSALYLCASSFPEETQYFGPGTRLLVL.

V and J are TRBV5-4 and TRBJ1-6; D unresolved. Germline CDR1 reads SGHNT; CDR2 reads YYREEE (reference sequence). Trimming removed 4 bases at V and 3 bases at J, with 11 bases between. The CDR3 has 15 residues. CDR3 in amino acids: CASSRQDNYNSPLHF. The CDR3 region has the DNA TGTGCCAGCAGCAGGCAGGATAACTATAATTCACCCCTCCACTTT.

This chain connects TRBV7-9 to TRBJ2-6, with unresolved D. The V gene's germline CDR1 is SEHNR and CDR2 FQNEAQ (reference sequence). The CDR3 runs to 16 residues. The V end was cut by 5 bases, the J end by 0 bases, with 11 bases between. The CDR3 nucleotides read TGTGCCAGCAGCCTTCAACGTAGCTCTGGGGCCAACGTCCTGACTTTC. Protein product: CASSLQRSSGANVLTF.

V usage is TRBV7-3 and J usage is TRBJ1-3; no reliable D call. There are 17 residues in the CDR3. CDR1 is SGHTA and CDR2 is FQGTGA in the germline V gene. V was shortened by 5 bases and J by 0 bases, with 17 bases between the two germline ends. The CDR3, as DNA: TGTGCCAGCAGCAACAAGAGGCGATCATACTCTGGAAACACCATATATTTT. Residues: CASSNKRRSYSGNTIYF. The variable domain in full, completed from reference TRBV7-3 and TRBJ1-3, reads GAGVSQTPSNKVTEKGKYVELRCDPISGHTALYWYRQSLGQGPEFLIYFQGTGAADDSGLPNDRFFAVRPEGSVSTLKIQRTERGDSAVYLCASSNKRRSYSGNTIYFGEGSWLTVV.

The rearrangement joins TRBV10-3 to TRBJ2-7; 7 nucleotides match TRBD1. The CDR3 totals 15 residues. Germline V gives CDR1 ENHRY, CDR2 SYGVKD. Losses at the gene ends were 6 bases for V and 5 bases for J; bases not matched to a gene: 13. The chain's CDR3 is CAIRVTGDPRNEQYF. The CDR3 coding sequence is TGTGCCATCAGGGTCACAGGGGACCCCAGGAACGAGCAGTACTTC.

The gene calls are TRBV28 and TRBJ1-2, with TRBD1 identical over 7 bases. This CDR3 is 13 amino acids long. The ends lost 3 bases at V and 4 bases at J; junction bases unmatched: 2. Germline CDR1 reads MDHEN; CDR2 reads SYDVKM. The CDR3 nucleotides are TGTGCCAGCAGTTTCGACAGGGCCTATGGCTACACCTTC. Protein sequence: CASSFDRAYGYTF.

The chain is built from TRBV7-2 and TRBJ2-7, with 7 bases identical to TRBD1. In germline, CDR1 is SGHTA, CDR2 FQGNSA. The CDR3 length is 14 residues. Trimming cost V 1 base and J 4 bases; bases outside gene matches: 4. The CDR3 nucleotides are TGTGCCAGCAGCTTAGATCCAGGGGGTTACGAGCAGTACTTC. Its translation: CASSLDPGGYEQYF.

The chain recombines TRBV4-3 with TRBJ2-1; the match to TRBD1 covers 7 bases. Germline loops: CDR1 LGHNA, CDR2 YSLEER. The CDR3 covers 14 residues. V shed 1 base, J shed 8 bases, and the junction held 5 bases outside the gene matches. CDR3 residues: CASSQAGGYHEQFF. The CDR3, as DNA: TGCGCCAGCAGCCAAGCAGGGGGATATCATGAGCAGTTCTTC.

The chain combines TRBV6-5 with TRBJ2-5; a weak D match, TRBD2 (6 bases). The V gene lost 4 bases and the J gene lost 3 bases, with 12 bases spanning the gap. This CDR3 comprises 14 residues. CDR1 is MNHEY and CDR2 is SVGAGI in the germline V gene. The CDR3 DNA is TGTGCCAGCAGTTCCGGGGGATTAAAAGAGACCCAGTACTTC. Translated, it gives CASSSGGLKETQYF.

Comments on this clone: The same CDR3 can be traced to other DNA sequences in this sample. V gene TRBV14 combines with J gene TRBJ2-3; D unresolved. CDR3 size: 13 residues. The V end was cut by 0 bases, the J end by 8 bases, with 9 bases between. Germline assignment: CDR1 SGHDN and CDR2 FVKESK. Here the CDR3 DNA reads TGTGCCAGCAGCCAAGATCTACGTGGTACGCAGTATTTT. Encoded protein: CASSQDLRGTQYF. Together with reference TRBV14 and TRBJ2-3, the CDR3 gives the full variable domain: EAGVTQFPSHSVIEKGQTVTLRCDPISGHDNLYWYRRVMGKEIKFLLHFVKESKQDESGMPNNRFLAERTGGTYSTLKVQPAELEDSGVYFCASSQDLRGTQYFGPGTRLTVL.

A word on this clone: One end of the junction does not line up with germline, which may come from a read error. The chain has TRBV7-9 and TRBJ2-7; D possibly corresponds to TRBD1 (6 bases). Germline CDR1 and CDR2: SEHNR and FQNEAQ (reference sequence). The CDR3 sequence is 13 residues long. CDR3 sequence reads: CASSLEWGLNPLF. CDR3 coding DNA: TGTGCCAGCAGCTTAGAGTGGGGGCTTAACCCCCTCTTC.

V usage is TRBV5-1 and J usage is TRBJ1-6, with 9 bases identical to TRBD1. Germline V gives CDR1 SGHRS, CDR2 YFSETQ. J lost 7 bases, V lost 4 bases, and 6 bases had no gene match. This CDR3 contains 15 residues. CDR3 coding DNA: TGCGCCAGCAGCACGGGACAGGGAGGCAATTCACCCCTCCACTTT. It encodes CASSTGQGGNSPLHF. Based on the CDR3 plus reference TRBV5-1 and TRBJ1-6, the full variable domain is KAGVTQTPRYLIKTRGQQVTLSCSPISGHRSVSWYQQTPGQGLQFLFEYFSETQRNKGNFPGRFSGRQFSNSRSEMNVSTLELGDSALYLCASSTGQGGNSPLHFGNGTRLTVT.

The V gene is TRBV27, the J gene TRBJ1-5; maybe TRBD1 (5 bases). The germline V and J ends were trimmed by 0 bases and 6 bases, with 12 bases remaining between them. From germline, CDR1 is MNHEY and CDR2 SMNVEV (reference sequence). This CDR3 is built from 15 residues. CDR3 region: CASSLSYFQGQPQHF. In DNA form, the CDR3 reads TGTGCCAGCAGTTTATCCTACTTCCAGGGTCAGCCCCAGCATTTT.

This rearrangement joins TRBV6-2 or TRBV6-3 to TRBJ2-1; maybe TRBD2 (5 bases). Per germline, CDR1 MNHEY and CDR2 SVGEGT. Trimming removed 4 bases from V and 4 bases from J, with 8 bases in between. This CDR3 contains 13 residues. Here the CDR3 DNA reads TGTGCCAGCAGTTCCGGACTTTACAATGAGCAGTTCTTC. Translated: CASSSGLYNEQFF.